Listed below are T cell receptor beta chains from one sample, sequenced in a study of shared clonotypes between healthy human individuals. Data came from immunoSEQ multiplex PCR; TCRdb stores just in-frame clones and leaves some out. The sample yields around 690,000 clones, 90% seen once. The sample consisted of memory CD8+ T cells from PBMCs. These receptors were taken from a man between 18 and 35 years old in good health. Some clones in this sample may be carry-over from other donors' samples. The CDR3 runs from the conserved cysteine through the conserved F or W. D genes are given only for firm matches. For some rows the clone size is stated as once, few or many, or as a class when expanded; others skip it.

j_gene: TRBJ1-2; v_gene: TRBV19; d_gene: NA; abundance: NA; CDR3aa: CASSQGLYGYTF; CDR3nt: TGTGCCAGTAGTCAGGGGCTCTATGGCTACACCTTC
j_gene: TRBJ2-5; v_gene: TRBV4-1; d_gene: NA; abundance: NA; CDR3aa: CASSQANSQETQYF; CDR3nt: TGCGCCAGCAGCCAAGCTAATAGCCAAGAGACCCAGTACTTC
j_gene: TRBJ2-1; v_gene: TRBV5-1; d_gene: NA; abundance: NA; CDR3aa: CASSFGWGTEQFF; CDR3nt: TGCGCCAGCAGTTTTGGTTGGGGGACTGAGCAGTTCTTC
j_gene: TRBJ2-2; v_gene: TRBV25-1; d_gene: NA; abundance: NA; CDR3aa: CASSGRTGELFF; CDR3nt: TGTGCCAGCAGTGGCCGCACCGGGGAGCTGTTTTTT
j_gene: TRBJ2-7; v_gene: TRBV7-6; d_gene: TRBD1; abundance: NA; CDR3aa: CASGTGLGEQYF; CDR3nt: TGTGCCAGCGGGACAGGGCTCGGCGAGCAGTACTTC
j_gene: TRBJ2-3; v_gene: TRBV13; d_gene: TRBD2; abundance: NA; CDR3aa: CASSPRSSGNTDTQYF; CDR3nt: TGTGCCAGCAGCCCTCGTTCTAGCGGGAACACAGATACGCAGTATTTT
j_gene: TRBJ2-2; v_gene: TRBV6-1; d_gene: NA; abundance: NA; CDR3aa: CASSDVGENTGELFF; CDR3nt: TGTGCCAGCAGTGACGTCGGGGAGAACACCGGGGAGCTGTTTTTT
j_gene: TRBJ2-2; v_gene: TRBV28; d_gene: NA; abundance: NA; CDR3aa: CASSSPPLRAENTGELFF; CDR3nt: TGTGCCAGCAGTTCCCCCCCCCTCAGGGCAGAAAACACCGGGGAGCTGTTTTTT
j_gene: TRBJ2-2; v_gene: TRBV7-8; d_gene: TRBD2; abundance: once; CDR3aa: CASSLGLAGVNTGELFF; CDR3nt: TGTGCCAGCAGCTTAGGGCTAGCGGGAGTGAACACCGGGGAGCTGTTTTTT
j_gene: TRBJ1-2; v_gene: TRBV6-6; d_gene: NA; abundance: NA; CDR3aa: CASRPAGEALSGYTF; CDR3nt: TGTGCCAGCAGGCCAGCTGGGGAGGCCCTCTCGGGCTACACCTTC
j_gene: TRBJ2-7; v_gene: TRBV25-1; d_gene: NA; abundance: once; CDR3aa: CASGWGSFEQYF; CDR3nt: TGTGCCAGTGGGTGGGGGTCCTTCGAGCAGTACTTC
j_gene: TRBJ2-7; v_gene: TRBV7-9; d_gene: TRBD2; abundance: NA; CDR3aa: CASSLYPSGSSYEQYF; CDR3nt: TGTGCCAGCAGCTTATATCCCAGCGGGAGCTCCTACGAGCAGTACTTC
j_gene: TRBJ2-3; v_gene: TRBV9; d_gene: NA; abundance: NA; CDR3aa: CASSVEGSRTDTQYF; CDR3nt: TGTGCCAGCAGCGTAGAAGGGAGTAGGACAGATACGCAGTATTTT
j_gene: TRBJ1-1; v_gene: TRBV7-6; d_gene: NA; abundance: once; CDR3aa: CASSFPRGPEAFF; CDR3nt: TGTGCCAGCAGCTTCCCGCGGGGGCCTGAAGCTTTCTTT
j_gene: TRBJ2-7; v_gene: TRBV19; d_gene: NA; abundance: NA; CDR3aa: CASSSGPYEQYF; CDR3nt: TGTGCCAGTAGTTCAGGGCCCTACGAGCAGTACTTC
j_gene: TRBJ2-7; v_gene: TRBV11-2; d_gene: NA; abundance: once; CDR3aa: CASTLDSYEQYF; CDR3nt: TGTGCCAGCACCCTTGACAGCTACGAGCAGTACTTC
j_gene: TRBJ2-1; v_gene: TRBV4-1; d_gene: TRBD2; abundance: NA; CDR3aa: CASSQDRDYRSSSYNEQFF; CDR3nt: TGCGCCAGCAGCCAAGATCGGGACTACCGTTCGAGCTCCTACAATGAGCAGTTCTTC
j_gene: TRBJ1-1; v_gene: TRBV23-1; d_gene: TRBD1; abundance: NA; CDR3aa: CASSQRPNYGTGGNTEAFF; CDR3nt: TGCGCCAGCAGTCAACGGCCTAACTACGGGACAGGGGGGAACACTGAAGCTTTCTTT
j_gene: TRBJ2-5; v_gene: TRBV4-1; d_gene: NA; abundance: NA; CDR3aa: CASRAYGGQETQYF; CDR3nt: TGCGCCAGCAGGGCCTATGGGGGCCAAGAGACCCAGTACTTC
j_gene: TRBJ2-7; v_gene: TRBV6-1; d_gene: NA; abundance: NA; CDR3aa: CASGARRPYEQYF; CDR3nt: TGTGCCAGTGGAGCCAGGAGACCTTACGAGCAGTACTTC
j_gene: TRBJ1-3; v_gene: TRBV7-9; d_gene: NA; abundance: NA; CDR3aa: CASSSRTDGNTIYF; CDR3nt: TGTGCCAGCAGCTCCCGGACAGATGGAAACACCATATATTTT
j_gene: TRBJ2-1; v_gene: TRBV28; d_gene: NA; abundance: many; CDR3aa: CASRSGTSHNEQFF; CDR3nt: TGTGCCAGCAGATCTGGGACCTCCCACAATGAGCAGTTCTTC
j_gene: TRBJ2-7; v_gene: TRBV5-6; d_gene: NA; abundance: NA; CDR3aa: CAIPSSYEQYF; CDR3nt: TGTGCCATCCCGTCCTCCTACGAGCAGTACTTC
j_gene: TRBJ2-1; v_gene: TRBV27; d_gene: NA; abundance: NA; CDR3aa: CASSEDHYNEQFF; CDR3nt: TGTGCCAGCAGTGAGGACCACTACAATGAGCAGTTCTTC
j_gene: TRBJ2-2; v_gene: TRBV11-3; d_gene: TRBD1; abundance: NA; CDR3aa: CASSPRQGRTGELFF; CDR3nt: TGTGCCAGCAGCCCCCGACAGGGAAGGACCGGGGAGCTGTTTTTT
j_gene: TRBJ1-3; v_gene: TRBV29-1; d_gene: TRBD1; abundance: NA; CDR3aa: CSVEATGAGNTIYF; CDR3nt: TGCAGCGTTGAAGCGACAGGGGCGGGAAACACCATATATTTT
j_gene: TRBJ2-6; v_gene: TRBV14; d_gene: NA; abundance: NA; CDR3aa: CASSQDSEGISGANVLTF; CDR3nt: TGTGCCAGCAGCCAAGATTCTGAGGGGATCTCCGGGGCCAACGTCCTGACTTTC
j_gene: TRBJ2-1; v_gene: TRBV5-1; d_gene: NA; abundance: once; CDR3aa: CASSLEPAQRGANEQFF; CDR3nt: TGCGCCAGCAGCTTGGAGCCGGCCCAGAGAGGGGCCAATGAGCAGTTCTTC
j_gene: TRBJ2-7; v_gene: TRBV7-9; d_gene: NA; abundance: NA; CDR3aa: CASSFSSDPTYEQYF; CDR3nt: TGTGCCAGCAGCTTTTCCTCCGACCCTACCTACGAGCAGTACTTC
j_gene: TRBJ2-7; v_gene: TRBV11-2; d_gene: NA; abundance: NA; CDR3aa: CASSSPGGQGLSYEQYF; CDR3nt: TGTGCCAGCAGCTCTCCTGGGGGGCAGGGGCTTTCTTACGAGCAGTACTTC